In its sample, the clone carrying this T cell receptor beta chain was seen a few times. Antigen specificity is unknown. The same CDR3 can be traced to other DNA sequences in this sample. The record originates from a study of cytomegalovirus exposure and HLA in healthy donors. Study results and caveats: One later analysis reportedly identified an Asian-associated ancestry cluster that showed fewer N-insertions than the approximately 600-donor mean. A few V segments could not be told apart, such as TRBV6-2 and TRBV6-3, and were left out. A missense DCLRE1C variant was associated with V- and J-gene trimming of TCR beta chains in a later analysis, and an independent cohort replicated the association.

This PCR relied on a set of 60 Vbeta primers and 13 Jbeta primers. TCRdb's table, derived via immunoSEQ multiplex PCR, lists solely in-frame clones and lacks some. The sample lists about 140,000 clones; about 61% were seen once. Unmatched junction bases numbered 4, after V lost 5 bases and J lost 4 bases. CDR1 is SEHNR and CDR2 is FQNEAQ in the germline V gene (reference sequence). The CDR3 has 14 residues. Sequences were obtained from PBMCs. This receptor was obtained from a woman between 40 and 55 years old in good health and CMV-seronegative. The chain employs TRBV7-9 and TRBJ2-7; TRBD1 matches 11 bases. The DNA of the CDR3 is TGTGCCAGCAGCCCCGGGACAGGGGGGTACGAGCAGTACTTC. Its translation: CASSPGTGGYEQYF.